The sequence of this T cell receptor (beta chain) was determined in a study of prognosis after radiotherapy for stage I lung cancer (dated by TCRdb to the early 2020s). Looking at the study overall: Between April 2018 and January 2019, fewer than 20 patients with stage I NSCLC were enrolled in Nanjing, China. In every patient, SBRT was given without any concurrent therapy. SBRT was given in 3 to 5 fractions with a biologically effective dose of at least 100 Gy, using image-guided IMRT or VMAT. The patients included fourteen who had newly diagnosed primary stage I lung tumors, along with roughly 5 others who had oligometastatic NSCLC after their primary tumor had been surgically resected. Four of the 19 patients developed distant metastases after SBRT, at a median of around seven months; the other 15 showed no significant progression. The cohort was made up of some twelve men and about 6 women, with a median age of nearly 75 years and an age range of roughly 50 to 95 years. Squamous cell carcinoma histology was identified in roughly 7 patients, and adenocarcinoma histology was identified in more than ten patients. Every patient was deemed medically inoperable, roughly twelve because of comorbidities and six to eight because they refused surgery. A total of roughly 40 blood samples from 19 patients were sequenced, with one sample obtained before and one obtained after SBRT for each patient. Peripheral blood TCR beta repertoires were profiled in stage I NSCLC patients before and after stereotactic body radiotherapy, and the repertoires were related to distant failure.

Counted from cysteine to phenylalanine, this CDR3 has 13 amino acids. The CDR3 DNA has 39 bases and is translated from base 1. Per the germline V gene, MDHEN is the CDR1 and SYDVKM is the CDR2. V ends up 5 bases short and J 4 bases short, with an unmatched junction base count of 4. All patients had node-negative disease on CT and PET/CT, and none had a history of other malignancies or had previously received chemotherapy or radiotherapy. About 6 milliliters of peripheral venous blood were drawn into EDTA tubes at each of two time points. PBMCs were isolated by Ficoll-Paque Plus density-gradient centrifugation. Right after collection, samples were placed at -80 degrees C and kept there until analysis. The research as a whole found: Tumor specificity of expanded TCR clones was not determined. After SBRT, the count of unique TCR clones dropped from a median of roughly 9,300 beforehand to some 7,000 afterward (Wilcoxon paired P=0.011). All reported P values were unadjusted for multiple comparisons. Post-SBRT Shannon entropy and its change from baseline were lower in patients who developed distant metastases; baseline Shannon entropy was not associated with metastases. The small cohort and short follow-up limited the study, so independent validation of the findings is needed. Differences by metastasis status were reportedly seen in TRBV and TRBJ usage frequencies, involving two V genes at baseline and, after SBRT, roughly ten V genes and two J genes.

Two rounds of multiplex PCR were used to amplify the TCR beta CDR3 region from genomic DNA. In the first PCR round, primers specific to each TRBV and TRBJ gene were used, and the primer sequences were filed in Chinese patent CN105087789A. Universal primers were used in the second round of PCR. The Roche High Pure PCR Template Preparation Kit was used to extract genomic DNA from the frozen PBMCs. The libraries underwent paired-end sequencing with 151 bp reads on an Illumina HiSeq 3000. Turning to the authors' computational methods: Raw reads lacking the multiplex PCR primer sequences were removed with CutAdapt. PEAR was used to merge high-quality paired reads into contigs. TRB V, D and J gene segments were assigned to each contig with MiXCR by alignment to reference sequences. CDR3 sequences were clustered by base quality and sequence similarity to remove sequencing errors. Shannon entropy, normalized by the natural log of the productive TCR sequence number, served as the measure of diversity. To get clonality, Shannon entropy was divided by the natural log of the number of unique clonotypes, and that result was subtracted from one. Using the Youden index from ROC curves, the researchers picked the repertoire-metric cut-offs for progression-free survival, and all analyses were carried out in R 3.5.3. TCRdb reprocessed the public reads (quality trimming at Q25 with fastp, clone calling with MiXCR) and kept in-frame beta chains. Each CDR3 protein appears once, grouped with its most common genes and DNA. TCRdb, rather than the study authors, made the V and J calls. Counted in this sample were fewer than 25,000 distinct CDR3 sequences; 35% to 40% of them appeared once. Less than 70% of the sample belongs to the ten largest clones.

At least ten counts were recorded for this clonotype. Its recognized antigen is unknown. Per-base quality was not reported, and no clone a single base away is much larger than it. Sequencing used PBMCs, obtained before or after stereotactic body radiation therapy (not recorded which). This TCR was sampled from a donor of 50 years or more with non-small cell lung cancer. The chain was built from TRBV28 and TRBJ1-2, with 7 bases aligning to TRBD1. The DNA is TGTGCCAGCAGTGTGGGACAGCCCTATGGCTACACCTTC. Its translation reads: CASSVGQPYGYTF.